The text below deals with one T cell receptor (beta chain). The CDR3 spans 14 residues. Trimming left V 3 bases short and J 5 bases short, with 13 bases between. Germline-derived CDR1 and CDR2 are LNHDA and SQIVND (reference sequence). This record comes from a study of blood T cell repertoires in COVID-19. Study at large: The samples span acute and convalescent COVID-19 from the United States, Italy and Spain. Nucleic acid was either cDNA or gDNA, and it came from T cells, B-cell-depleted T cells, or PBMCs.

The authors' processing: Researchers report that nucleated cell counts were estimated from reference gene primer amplification. Data came from immunoSEQ multiplex PCR; TCRdb stores just in-frame clones and leaves some out. V and J calls plus clone size are reproduced from that table; the DNA served to infer D and trimming. This repertoire shows about 59,000 clones, roughly 91% found once; its top ten account for approximately 8.1%. What was sequenced was peripheral blood. The receptor comes from a human donor in a cohort sampled during active COVID-19. The chain recombines TRBV19 with TRBJ1-1; D not certain. This CDR3 is CASSISRVRTEAFF. CDR3 DNA sequence: TGTGCCAGTAGTATTTCGCGGGTGCGGACTGAAGCTTTCTTT.